The rows below give T cell receptor beta chains drawn from one sample of a study of blood T cell repertoires in COVID-19. Assay used: immunoSEQ multiplex PCR; TCRdb lists only in-frame clones, some missing. The table lists 100,000 to 150,000 clones, over 75% of them singletons. The sequencing sample was made of peripheral blood. All receptors derive from a man of 80 years or more with active or convalescent COVID-19. Each CDR3 is given with its conserved first and last residue. A D gene is named only where the DNA matches it firmly. Part of the rows lack a size; the others show once, few, many or a class for expanded clones.

V,size,J,D,DNA,CDR3
TRBV18,NA,TRBJ1-6,NA,TGTGCCAGCTCACCCGTAGGGGATAGATCACCCCTCCACTTT,CASSPVGDRSPLHF
TRBV6-5,NA,TRBJ1-3,TRBD1,TGTGCCAGCAGCACAAGGGGGCAGGGAAACACCATATATTTT,CASSTRGQGNTIYF
TRBV27,few,TRBJ2-2,TRBD1,TGTGCCAGCAGTACCTGGGACAGGGTGAGCGGCGGGGAGCTGTTTTTT,CASSTWDRVSGGELFF
TRBV4-1,NA,TRBJ1-4,NA,TGCGCCAGCAGCCAAGGGAGGGGACCTCAAAAACTGTTTTTT,CASSQGRGPQKLFF
TRBV7-2,NA,TRBJ1-5,TRBD1,TGTGCCAGCAGCTTAAGATTGGGACAGGGAGATCAGCCCCAGCATTTT,CASSLRLGQGDQPQHF
TRBV6-5,NA,TRBJ2-5,NA,TGTGCCAGCAGTTACTCGATAGGCAGGTGGGAGACCCAGTACTTC,CASSYSIGRWETQYF
TRBV2,NA,TRBJ2-1,NA,TGTGCCAGCAGGGCGGACAGATCCTACAATGAGCAGTTCTTC,CASRADRSYNEQFF
TRBV7-3,few,TRBJ2-2,TRBD1,TGTGCCAGCAGCTTACGACAGGGGGGCACCGGGGAGCTGTTTTTT,CASSLRQGGTGELFF
TRBV5-1,NA,TRBJ1-1,TRBD1,TGCGCCAGCAGCCCCGGGACAGGGGCAGTTTGGAACACTGAAGCTTTCTTT,CASSPGTGAVWNTEAFF
TRBV24-1,NA,TRBJ1-2,NA,TGTGCCACCAGTGGAAGCGGGGTGGCTGGCTACACCTTC,CATSGSGVAGYTF
TRBV19,NA,TRBJ1-1,NA,TGTGCCAGTAGTATCCCGACGGCATGGGGCGTCACTGAAGCTTTCTTT,CASSIPTAWGVTEAFF
TRBV19,NA,TRBJ1-5,NA,TGTGCCAGTAGTATCAGGGTTATTGGCAATCAGCCCCAGCATTTT,CASSIRVIGNQPQHF
TRBV4-2,NA,TRBJ2-6,TRBD1,TGTGCCAGCAGCCAGGACCGGACAGGAATCGCTGGGGCCAACGTCCTGACTTTC,CASSQDRTGIAGANVLTF
TRBV12-3/TRBV12-4,once,TRBJ1-2,NA,TGTGCCAGCAGTTTCGGCTATGGCTACACCTTC,CASSFGYGYTF
TRBV11-2,NA,TRBJ1-1,NA,TGTGCCAGCAGCTTAGGAGGGGGGGTCCCTGAAGCTTTCTTT,CASSLGGGVPEAFF
TRBV7-3,once,TRBJ2-3,NA,TGTGCCAGCAGCCAAGCGTATAGCACAGATACGCAGTATTTT,CASSQAYSTDTQYF
TRBV19,NA,TRBJ2-2,TRBD2,TGTGCCAGTAGTCCTATGGGACTAGCGCCCGGGGAGCTGTTTTTT,CASSPMGLAPGELFF
TRBV5-1,NA,TRBJ1-3,TRBD1,TGCGCCAGCAGCCAGAGGACAGGGGGCTCCGGAAACACCATATATTTT,CASSQRTGGSGNTIYF
TRBV28,NA,TRBJ1-2,NA,TGTGCCAGCAGTTTATTGTCGGGGTATGGCTACACCTTC,CASSLLSGYGYTF
TRBV7-2,NA,TRBJ1-1,NA,TGTGCCAGCAGCTTAGCGTGGGGAGACCGTCCCCACACTGAAGCTTTCTTT,CASSLAWGDRPHTEAFF
TRBV25-1,NA,TRBJ2-2,TRBD2,TGTGCCAGCAGTGTTGTGGGACTAGCGGGAGTCGGGACCGGGGAGCTGTTTTTT,CASSVVGLAGVGTGELFF
TRBV28,NA,TRBJ1-5,TRBD1,TGTGCCAGCTACAGGGGGATAAGAAATCAGCCCCAGCATTTT,CASYRGIRNQPQHF
TRBV20-1,NA,TRBJ2-5,NA,TGCAGCCCGACACTGGTGGAGACCCAGTACTTC,CSPTLVETQYF
TRBV7-3,NA,TRBJ2-5,TRBD1,TGTGCCAGCAGCTCCGTCCGGGACAGGGGGCGGGAGACCCAGTACTTC,CASSSVRDRGRETQYF
TRBV19,NA,TRBJ1-5,NA,TGTGCCAGCGGAGCGGGGGGTCGCAATCAGCCCCAGCATTTT,CASGAGGRNQPQHF
TRBV12-3/TRBV12-4,NA,TRBJ2-1,NA,TGTGCCAGCAGTTTTCAGGGAATCAATGAGCAGTTCTTC,CASSFQGINEQFF
TRBV7-3,few,TRBJ2-1,NA,TGTGCCAGCAGCACGCTCGGTTCGGGGGAGCAGTTCTTC,CASSTLGSGEQFF
TRBV6-5,once,TRBJ2-7,TRBD2,TGTGCCAGCAGTTACTCTCTAGCGGGGGCCTACGAGCAGTACTTC,CASSYSLAGAYEQYF
TRBV5-1,once,TRBJ2-3,TRBD2,TGCGCCAGCAGCTTTCGTGGGGTTCCCGCGGGAGGGGGCCCAGATACGCAGTATTTT,CASSFRGVPAGGGPDTQYF
TRBV30,NA,TRBJ1-1,NA,TGTGCCTGGAGTTCGGGAACTGAAGCTTTCTTT,CAWSSGTEAFF
TRBV7-8,few,TRBJ2-3,NA,TGTGCCAGCAGCTTAGCGACCCTACTGCTAGTGGACACAGATACGCAGTATTTT,CASSLATLLLVDTDTQYF
TRBV6-2/TRBV6-3,NA,TRBJ2-1,TRBD2,TGTGCCAGCAGTTACCCACAACTAGCGGGAGGGCGATCCTACAATGAGCAGTTCTTC,CASSYPQLAGGRSYNEQFF
TRBV6-2/TRBV6-3,NA,TRBJ2-7,NA,TGTGCCAGCAGTAACACAGGGTTGGGACCCTACGAGCAGTACTTC,CASSNTGLGPYEQYF
TRBV12-5,NA,TRBJ2-1,NA,TGTGCTAGTGGTTTGGGACTGGACAATGAGCAGTTCTTC,CASGLGLDNEQFF
TRBV2,NA,TRBJ1-3,NA,TGTGCCAGCTCCCCGCAACCGCGGGCTGGAAACACCATATATTTT,CASSPQPRAGNTIYF
TRBV30,NA,TRBJ2-3,NA,TGTGCCGGAACTAGAACCCCCCATGGTACGCAGTATTTT,CAGTRTPHGTQYF
TRBV29-1,NA,TRBJ2-1,TRBD1,TGCAGCATTAGACAGGGGGGTGAGCAGTTCTTC,CSIRQGGEQFF
TRBV10-3,NA,TRBJ1-1,NA,TGTGCCATCAGTGAGTCGAGACAAATTAACACTGAAGCTTTCTTT,CAISESRQINTEAFF
TRBV6-1,NA,TRBJ1-1,NA,TGTGCCAGCAGTGATCAAGGGACTCAAAGTCCTGAAGCTTTCTTT,CASSDQGTQSPEAFF
TRBV19,NA,TRBJ1-2,TRBD1,TGTGCCAGTTGTGAGACAGGGACTAACTATGGCTACACCTTC,CASCETGTNYGYTF
TRBV9,NA,TRBJ1-3,NA,TGTGCCAGCAGCGTAGGTTGGCAGGTTGGAAACACCATATATTTT,CASSVGWQVGNTIYF
TRBV18,NA,TRBJ2-5,TRBD1,TGTGCCAGCTCACTGGGGATCCCGGGACAGGGCCTCTTCGGGCAGTACTTC,CASSLGIPGQGLFGQYF
TRBV18,NA,TRBJ1-1,TRBD1,TGTGCCAGCTCCGGACAGGGGGCAACTGAAGCTTTCTTT,CASSGQGATEAFF
TRBV18,NA,TRBJ2-1,NA,TGTGCCAGCTCACTGCAGGGTAATGAGCAGTTCTTC,CASSLQGNEQFF
TRBV3-1/TRBV3-2,NA,TRBJ2-3,NA,TGTGCCAGCAGCCAGGACCGAGGGGGAGGGAGCACAGATACGCAGTATTTT,CASSQDRGGGSTDTQYF
TRBV19,NA,TRBJ2-2,NA,TGTGCCAGTAGGGCCGTAAGAACCGGGGAGCTGTTTTTT,CASRAVRTGELFF
TRBV5-5,NA,TRBJ1-4,NA,TGTGCCAGCAGCACCGGGACAAGGAATGAAAAACTGTTTTTT,CASSTGTRNEKLFF
TRBV10-3,NA,TRBJ1-6,NA,TGTGCCATCAGTGAGTCTCGGCAGGGTGGCTCACCCCTCCACTTT,CAISESRQGGSPLHF
TRBV6-5,NA,TRBJ2-7,TRBD1,TGTGCCAGCAAGCCGGGACAGCCCTACGAGCAGTACTTC,CASKPGQPYEQYF
TRBV7-8,NA,TRBJ1-1,NA,TGTGCCAGCAGCTTAGCGCTCTCGGTTCTTGAAGCTTTCTTT,CASSLALSVLEAFF
TRBV6-6,NA,TRBJ1-5,TRBD1,TGTGCCAGCACCCAAGGGGGCGTTAGCAATCAGCCCCAGCATTTT,CASTQGGVSNQPQHF
TRBV5-1,once,TRBJ1-1,TRBD1,TGCGCCAGCAGCTTCCAGGGGGCTTGGAACACTGAAGCTTTCTTT,CASSFQGAWNTEAFF
TRBV7-2,NA,TRBJ2-5,NA,TGTGCCAGCAGCTTTTTTGAGGTCGAGACCCAGTACTTC,CASSFFEVETQYF
TRBV3-1/TRBV3-2,NA,TRBJ1-1,NA,TGTGCCAGCAGCCAAGGGGATCAGGGGTACGCTTTCTTT,CASSQGDQGYAFF
TRBV19,NA,TRBJ1-5,NA,TGTGCCAGTACAGGATTAAATCAGCCCCAGCATTTT,CASTGLNQPQHF
TRBV5-5,NA,TRBJ2-7,NA,TGTGCCAGCAGCCTTGCTTCGGTTAGGGACTTATTCTACGAGCAGTACTTC,CASSLASVRDLFYEQYF
TRBV6-5,NA,TRBJ2-5,NA,TGTGCCAGCACCTTACAGGGTTTCGGAGAGACCCAGTACTTC,CASTLQGFGETQYF